A selection of T cell receptor beta chains follows, all from one sample in a study of regulatory T cells in long-lasting Graves disease. TCRdb called the multiplex PCR reads again in MiXCR, with one record for every CDR3 protein. Of 310,000 or so distinct CDR3 sequences listed, around a fifth were seen once; the top ten hold over 25%. Source: peripheral blood mononuclear cells (PBMCs), taken when the disease was refractory, from a patient treated with antithyroid drugs. The source of these receptors is a female donor with Graves disease. Each CDR3 is given with its conserved first and last residue.

TRBV30	TRBJ2-7	CAWVKDGTYEQYF
TRBV5-1	TRBJ1-1	CASSKTDSLNTEAFF
TRBV29-1	TRBJ2-7	CSVARLTGNEQYF
TRBV11-2	TRBJ1-4	CASSKTGGNEKLFF
TRBV5-6	TRBJ1-1	CASSLNWDRRRGAFF
TRBV12-3/TRBV12-4	TRBJ1-1	CASSPTGGLNTEAFF
TRBV5-4	TRBJ1-6	CASSYEDRAGNSPLHF
TRBV27	TRBJ2-5	CASGRIRETQYF
TRBV30	TRBJ1-2	CAWGGVGRGTNGYTF
TRBV5-5	TRBJ2-7	CASSQAPEDRGPPRDSYEQYF
TRBV24-1	TRBJ2-5	CATRGSGETQYF
TRBV25-1	TRBJ2-7	CASRSTGRAREQYF
TRBV15	TRBJ1-2	CATSRDRTGANYGYTF
TRBV6-5	TRBJ1-2	CASSYLTTMYGYTF
TRBV3-1	TRBJ1-5	CASSQGPGNQPQHF
TRBV28	TRBJ2-7	CASSSGNDYEQYF
TRBV2	TRBJ2-3	CASSRQGQADTQYF